The rows below give T cell receptor beta chains drawn from one sample of a study of somatic reversion in DOCK8 deficiency. Each CDR3 protein is one row after TCRdb ran MiXCR on the multiplex PCR reads. This table has several thousand distinct CDR3 sequences, roughly a quarter appearing once. The sequenced sample consisted of peripheral blood. Source of these receptors: a human donor in good health. CDR3s include the opening cysteine and the closing phenylalanine or tryptophan. The D gene is left open where the match is weak. A row's size may be missing; if present it is once, few, many or a size class.

j_gene,abundance,d_gene,v_gene,CDR3aa,CDR3nt
TRBJ1-1,medium-sized,.,TRBV28,CASREQMNTEAFF,TGTGCCAGCCGCGAGCAGATGAACACTGAAGCTTTCTTT
TRBJ1-2,.,.,TRBV4-2,CASSQPDGRVGYYGYTF,TGTGCCAGCAGCCAACCCGACGGGAGGGTCGGGTACTATGGCTACACCTTC
TRBJ2-7,.,.,TRBV9,CASSPHGRGPLYEQYF,TGTGCCAGCAGCCCCCATGGCAGGGGCCCTCTCTACGAGCAGTACTTC
TRBJ2-7,.,TRBD2,TRBV5-4,CASRLGGRYEQYF,TGTGCCAGCAGGCTGGGGGGGAGATACGAGCAGTACTTC
TRBJ2-7,.,.,TRBV4-2,CASSQDTLGVGEQYF,TGTGCCAGCAGCCAAGATACTTTAGGGGTCGGCGAGCAGTACTTC
TRBJ1-1,medium-sized,.,TRBV19,CASSETAGVNTEAFF,TGTGCCAGTAGTGAGACAGCCGGCGTGAACACTGAAGCTTTCTTT
TRBJ1-2,medium-sized,.,TRBV30,CAWPRWNGYTF,TGTGCCTGGCCTAGATGGAACGGCTACACCTTC
TRBJ1-2,medium-sized,.,TRBV5-1,CASSLDVRVYGYTF,TGCGCCAGCAGCTTGGATGTCAGGGTATATGGCTACACCTTC
TRBJ1-5,few,.,TRBV7-8,CASSRGANQPQHF,TGTGCCAGCAGCCGCGGGGCCAATCAGCCCCAGCATTTT
TRBJ2-1,.,TRBD2,TRBV20-1,CSATTGTRRNEQFF,TGCAGTGCTACCACCGGGACTAGACGCAATGAGCAGTTCTTC
TRBJ1-5,few,.,TRBV20-1,CSARDRGSREIRTSNQPQHF,TGCAGTGCTAGAGATCGCGGCAGTAGGGAGATTAGAACGAGCAATCAGCCCCAGCATTTT
TRBJ2-7,few,TRBD2,TRBV5-1,CASSLNFRGGAYEQYF,TGCGCCAGCAGCTTGAATTTTCGCGGGGGGGCCTACGAGCAGTACTTC
TRBJ1-1,medium-sized,.,TRBV28,CASSLGVSGGNTEAFF,TGTGCCAGCAGTTTAGGGGTTTCTGGCGGGAACACTGAAGCTTTCTTT
TRBJ1-2,.,TRBD1,TRBV20-1,CSARDQDRGPYGYTF,TGCAGTGCTAGAGATCAGGACAGGGGGCCCTATGGCTACACCTTC
TRBJ1-1,.,.,TRBV28,CASNPGGRRTTEAFF,TGTGCCAGCAACCCGGGAGGGCGGAGGACCACTGAAGCTTTCTTT
TRBJ1-1,medium-sized,.,TRBV4-2,CASSQHLGDPTEAFF,TGTGCCAGCAGCCAGCACCTCGGGGATCCCACTGAAGCTTTCTTT
TRBJ2-1,.,.,TRBV11-2,CASSLVAPYNEQFF,TGTGCCAGCAGCTTAGTGGCGCCATACAATGAGCAGTTCTTC
TRBJ2-1,.,.,TRBV5-6,CASSIGTPEQFF,TGTGCCAGCAGCATCGGGACACCTGAGCAGTTCTTC
TRBJ1-1,medium-sized,TRBD1,TRBV12-3/TRBV12-4,CASSLGPGTGNTEAFF,TGTGCCAGCAGTTTAGGCCCAGGGACAGGGAACACTGAAGCTTTCTTT
TRBJ1-2,medium-sized,TRBD1,TRBV5-6,CASSLAQGTYGYTF,TGTGCCAGCAGCTTGGCACAGGGGACCTATGGCTACACCTTC
TRBJ1-6,.,TRBD1,TRBV2,CASSEWDSNSPLHF,TGTGCCAGCAGTGAATGGGACAGCAATTCACCCCTCCACTTT
TRBJ2-7,.,TRBD1,TRBV2,CATSGQQGDEQYF,TGTGCCACCTCCGGACAGCAGGGGGACGAGCAGTACTTC